This T cell receptor (beta chain) was captured by sequencing in a study of T cell responses to AZD1222 COVID-19 vaccine. Trimming cost V 1 base and J 8 bases; bases outside gene matches: 4. The CDR3 sequence is 15 residues long. From germline, CDR1 is LGHDT and CDR2 YNNKEL (reference sequence). As to this clone: Its antigen is still unknown.

Whole-study results and caveats: Spike was spanned by vaccine-associated CD4 TCRs, which were dominant at 160-218 and 743-854. Donors were largely white British and mainly female; clonal diversity was possibly underestimated. Only 5 or 6 AZD1222 recipients were seropositive at baseline.

Using immunoSEQ multiplex PCR, the repertoire was profiled, and TCRdb retains in-frame clones only, with some absent. The sample has fewer than 130,000 clones; roughly 90% are singletons. The sequence was collected from an adult in good health. The input for sequencing was peripheral blood, taken on day 0 of AZD1222 vaccination. The rearrangement uses TRBV3-1 (or the pseudogene TRBV3-2) and TRBJ1-4; 10 nucleotides align to TRBD1. CDR3 bases: TGTGCCAGCAGCCAAGCCGGGACAGGGGACGAAAAACTGTTTTTT. Amino acids: CASSQAGTGDEKLFF.